The sequence of this T cell receptor (beta chain) was determined in a study of shared clonotypes between healthy human individuals. Using immunoSEQ multiplex PCR, the repertoire was profiled, and TCRdb retains in-frame clones only, with some absent. The sample carries roughly 330,000 clones, under 80% recorded once. Participating donors were healthy, HIV-negative adults free of recent acute infections or vaccinations. This CDR3 has 16 amino acids. Trimming took 0 bases from V and 5 from J, leaving 17 bases between them. The germline V gene encodes CDR1 SGHNT and CDR2 YYREEE (reference sequence). Material for sequencing was memory CD4+ T cells sorted from blood. Subset specified: CD45RA-negative fraction. The clonotype comes from a man aged 25-40 years in good health. The chain has TRBV5-4 and TRBJ1-2; possibly TRBD1 for D (6 bases). CDR3 protein: CASSLAGGPANYGYTF. DNA of the CDR3: TGTGCCAGCAGCTTGGCGGGGGGGCCCGCGAATTATGGCTACACCTTC.